This T cell receptor beta chain was obtained from a study of TIL therapy for anti-PD-1-resistant metastatic lung cancer. Looking at the study overall: Tumors were harvested before any PD-1/PD-L1 blockade. Findings of the study overall: TIL clonotype persistence in blood showed no apparent association with response.

Germline CDR1 and CDR2: SGHTS and YDEGEE. Trimming left V 2 bases short and J 8 bases short, with 20 bases between. The CDR3 is made up of 16 amino acids. Time point defined: pre-treatment sample, taken before nivolumab and TIL therapy. Adults with stage 4 NSCLC were enrolled in a phase I trial. This clone has just a few counts. Its antigen is currently unknown. Sequencing used immunoSEQ v3. The assay was immunoSEQ multiplex PCR, and TCRdb's table has in-frame clones only and misses some. The sample lists just under 60,000 clones; less than 75% were seen once. The sequence came from a person aged 25-79 years with non-small cell lung cancer. This specimen consisted of blood, obtained at baseline. V usage is TRBV5-8 and J usage is TRBJ1-5, with D perhaps matching TRBD1 (6 bases). The CDR3: CASSFFRGQLGEPQHF. DNA of the CDR3: TGTGCCAGCAGCTTCTTCAGGGGCCAGTTAGGGGAGCCCCAGCATTTT.